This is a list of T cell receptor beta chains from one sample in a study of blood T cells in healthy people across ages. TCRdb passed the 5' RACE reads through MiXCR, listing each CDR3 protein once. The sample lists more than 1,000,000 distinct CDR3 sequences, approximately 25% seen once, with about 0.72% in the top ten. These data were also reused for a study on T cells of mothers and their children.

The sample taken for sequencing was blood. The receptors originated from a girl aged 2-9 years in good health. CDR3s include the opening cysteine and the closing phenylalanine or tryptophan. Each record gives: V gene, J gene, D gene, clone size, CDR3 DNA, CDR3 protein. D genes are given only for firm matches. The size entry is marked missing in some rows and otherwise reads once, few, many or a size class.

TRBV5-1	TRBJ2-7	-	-	TGCGCCAGCAGCTTGAGTTTAACAGAAGACTCCTACGAGCAGTACTTC	CASSLSLTEDSYEQYF
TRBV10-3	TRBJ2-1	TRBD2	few	TGTGCCATCAGTGAGTCGATGGGACTAGCGGGGAATGAGCAGTTCTTC	CAISESMGLAGNEQFF
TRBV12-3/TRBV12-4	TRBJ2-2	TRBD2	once	TGTGCCAGCAGTTCTGATCGGACTAGCGGGGGCTCGAACACCGGGGAGCTGTTTTTT	CASSSDRTSGGSNTGELFF
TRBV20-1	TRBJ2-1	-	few	TGCAGTGCTAGAGAGGCGCGGTCTCATGGGCCTGACACCTACAATGAGCAGTTCTTC	CSAREARSHGPDTYNEQFF
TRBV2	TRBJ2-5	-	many	TGTGCCAGCAGTGATTCGAGGGCTACCGAGACCCAGTACTTC	CASSDSRATETQYF
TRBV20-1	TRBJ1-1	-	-	TGCAGTGCCAAAGGGGGGGCCGAAGCTTTCTTT	CSAKGGAEAFF
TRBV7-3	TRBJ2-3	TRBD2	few	TGTGCCAGCAGCCGTAGCGGGGGTCCCGGGGATACGCAGTATTTT	CASSRSGGPGDTQYF
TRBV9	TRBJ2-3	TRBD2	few	TGTGCCAGCAGCGTATCGACCGGGACTAGGGGCGGACGTGGCACAGATACGCAGTATTTT	CASSVSTGTRGGRGTDTQYF
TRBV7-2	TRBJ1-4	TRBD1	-	TGTGCCAGCAGCTTATCGGGCAGGGGGTCAACTAATGAAAAACTGTTTTTT	CASSLSGRGSTNEKLFF
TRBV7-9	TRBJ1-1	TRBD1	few	TGTGCCAGCAGCTCGGACAGGCGAGCTTTCTTT	CASSSDRRAFF
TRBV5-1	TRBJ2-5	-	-	TGCGCCAGCAGGCTTAATCGGGTCGACCTGAGAGAGACCCAGTACTTC	CASRLNRVDLRETQYF
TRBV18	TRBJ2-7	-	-	TGTGCCAGCTCAATTATGAGGTACGAGCAGTACTTC	CASSIMRYEQYF
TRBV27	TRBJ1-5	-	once	TGTGCCAGCAGTTTATCTCTCATCCAGCCCCAGCATTTT	CASSLSLIQPQHF
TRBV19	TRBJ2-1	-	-	TGTGCCAGTAGTATGGGGGGGCCTGGGGAGCAGTTCTTC	CASSMGGPGEQFF
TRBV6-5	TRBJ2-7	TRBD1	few	TGTGCCAGCAGTTACTCCGGGACAGGAGAATACGAGCAGTACTTC	CASSYSGTGEYEQYF
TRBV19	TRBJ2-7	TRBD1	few	TGTGCCAGTAGTGACCCTAAGACAGGGGGCGGTTACGAGCAGTACTTC	CASSDPKTGGGYEQYF
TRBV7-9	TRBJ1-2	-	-	TGTGCCACCTCAGACAGCCTGAACTATGGCTACACCTTC	CATSDSLNYGYTF
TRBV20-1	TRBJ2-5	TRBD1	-	TGCAGTGCGGACACAGGGGTTTCGGAGACCCAGTACTTC	CSADTGVSETQYF
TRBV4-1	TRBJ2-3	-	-	TGCGCCAGCCGGCTTTCCGGGACGGCGGGAGATACGCAGTATTTT	CASRLSGTAGDTQYF
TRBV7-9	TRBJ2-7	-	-	TGTGCCAGCAGCCCCACACTCGGGGCGTTGGAGGACGAGCAGAACTTC	CASSPTLGALEDEQNF
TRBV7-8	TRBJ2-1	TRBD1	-	TGTGCCAGCAGCTTAGAGGGGGCTGTCAATGAGCAGTTCTTC	CASSLEGAVNEQFF
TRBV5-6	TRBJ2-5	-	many	TGTGCCAGCAGCTTGCCTCAGGGGACCCAGTACTTC	CASSLPQGTQYF
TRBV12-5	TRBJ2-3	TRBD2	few	TGTGCTAGTGGTGTAGGGCGGGAGCGCACAGATACGCAGTATTTT	CASGVGRERTDTQYF
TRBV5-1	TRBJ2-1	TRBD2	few	TGCGCCAGCAGCTGGGCTAGCGGGGGTAACTATGAGCAGTTCTTC	CASSWASGGNYEQFF
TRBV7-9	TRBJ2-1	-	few	TGTGCCAGCAGCTTTCCACCTCCCGAGCAGTTCTTC	CASSFPPPEQFF
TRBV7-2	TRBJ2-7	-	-	TGTGCCAGCAGCCTAGAGTACGGGGCTAGTTGGCACTTC	CASSLEYGASWHF
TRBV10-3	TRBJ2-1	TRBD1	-	TGTGCCATCAGTAAGGGGACAGAACCCTACAATGAGCAGTTCTTC	CAISKGTEPYNEQFF
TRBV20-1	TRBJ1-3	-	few	TGCAGTGCTCGTCCACAAGGCTCGGCTGGAAACACCATATATTTT	CSARPQGSAGNTIYF
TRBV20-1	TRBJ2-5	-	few	TGCAGTGCTAGAGGGACGGCGGAGTGGACCCAGTACTTC	CSARGTAEWTQYF
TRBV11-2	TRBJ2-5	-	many	TGTGCCAGCAGCTTTTCCGGGACAAAGGGAGAGACCCAGTACTTC	CASSFSGTKGETQYF
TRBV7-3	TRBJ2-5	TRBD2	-	TGTGCCAGCAGCTTACCGACGCTTCTAGGCTGCGGGGGGGCAGAGACCCAGTACTTC	CASSLPTLLGCGGAETQYF
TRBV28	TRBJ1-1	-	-	TGTGCCAGCAGTTCCTTTGAAGCTTTCTTT	CASSSFEAFF
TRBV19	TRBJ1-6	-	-	TGTGCCAGTAGTCAGGGAGCGTCACCCCTCCACTTT	CASSQGASPLHF
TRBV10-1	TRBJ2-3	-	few	TGCGCCAGCAGTGAACTCTGGGGCACAGATACGCAGTATTTT	CASSELWGTDTQYF
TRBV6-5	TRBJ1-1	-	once	TGTGCCAGCAGTACTACAGTACTTAACACTGAAGCTTTCTTT	CASSTTVLNTEAFF
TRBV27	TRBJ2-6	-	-	TGTGCCAGCAGTTTAAACGACGGCTCTGGGGCCAACGTCCTGACTTTC	CASSLNDGSGANVLTF
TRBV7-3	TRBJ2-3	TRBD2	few	TGTGCCAGCAGCATAATCGGGACTAGCGGCACAGATACGCAGTATTTT	CASSIIGTSGTDTQYF
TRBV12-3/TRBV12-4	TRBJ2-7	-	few	TGTGCCAGCAGTTTCTGGGCTGCTGGCGAGCAGTACTTC	CASSFWAAGEQYF
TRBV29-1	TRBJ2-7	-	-	TGCAGCGTTGTAAGTAATGACTACGAGCAGTACTTC	CSVVSNDYEQYF
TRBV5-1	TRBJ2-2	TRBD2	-	TGCGCCAGCAGCTGGGGACTAGCGGGAGGCGACACCGGGGAGCTGTTTTTT	CASSWGLAGGDTGELFF
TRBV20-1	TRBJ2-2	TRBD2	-	TGCAGTGCTAGAGGGACTAGCGGGGACAACACCGGGGAGCTGTTTTTT	CSARGTSGDNTGELFF
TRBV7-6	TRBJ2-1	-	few	TGTGCCAGCAGCCCCCCGGGACTCCTAAATGAGCAGTTCTTC	CASSPPGLLNEQFF
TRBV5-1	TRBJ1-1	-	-	TGCGCCAGCAGCTCCTCTGGGACGGCGAACACTGAAGCTTTCTTT	CASSSSGTANTEAFF
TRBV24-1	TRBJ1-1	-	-	TGTGCCACCAGTGATCCCCAGACGAACACTGAAGCTTTCTTT	CATSDPQTNTEAFF
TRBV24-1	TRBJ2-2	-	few	TGTGCCACCAGTGATTCGCCCCGAATCGGGGAGCTGTTTTTT	CATSDSPRIGELFF
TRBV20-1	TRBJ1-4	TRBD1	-	TGCAGTGCTAGAGATCGACAGGGCGGAGAAAAACTGTTTTTT	CSARDRQGGEKLFF
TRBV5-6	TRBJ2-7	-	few	TGTGCCAGCAGCTTTATAGTTGGGGCCGAGCAGTACTTC	CASSFIVGAEQYF
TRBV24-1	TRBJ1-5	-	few	TGTGCCACCAGTGAGGGGACGGCTTCTGGGCCCCAGCATTTT	CATSEGTASGPQHF
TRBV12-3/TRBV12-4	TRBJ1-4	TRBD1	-	TGTGCCAGCAGTCCACAGGGACAGGGAAGAGAAAAACTGTTTTTT	CASSPQGQGREKLFF
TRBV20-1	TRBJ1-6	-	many	TGCAGTGCTAGAGGGGACAACCTGGGCTTGACTTCACCCCTCCACTTT	CSARGDNLGLTSPLHF
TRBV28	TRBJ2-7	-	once	TGTGCCAGCAGTGGGGGGCTGGCCCTCTCCTACGAGCAGTACTTC	CASSGGLALSYEQYF
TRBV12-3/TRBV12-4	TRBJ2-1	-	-	TGTGCCAGTCGGACTGGAGGGCCGAGCTCCTACAATGAGCAGTTCTTC	CASRTGGPSSYNEQFF
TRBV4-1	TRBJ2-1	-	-	TGCGCCAGCTCCATCGAGCCGGACTCCTACAATGAGCAGTTCTTC	CASSIEPDSYNEQFF
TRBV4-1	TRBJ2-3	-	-	TGCGCCAGCAGCCAACCGCCCCAGGGTTCGGCAGATACGCAGTATTTT	CASSQPPQGSADTQYF
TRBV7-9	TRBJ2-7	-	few	TGTGCCAGCAGCCCGAGAGACAGGAGCTCCTACGAGCAGTACTTC	CASSPRDRSSYEQYF
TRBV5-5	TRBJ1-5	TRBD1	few	TGTGCCAGCAGCTTTTCCCCGGGACAGCTTAATCAGCCCCAGCATTTT	CASSFSPGQLNQPQHF
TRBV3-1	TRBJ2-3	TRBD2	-	TGTGCCAGCAGCCACGGGACTAGCGGACCTACGCAGTATTTT	CASSHGTSGPTQYF